Presented here are 29 T cell receptor beta chains from one specimen sequenced in a study of beta chain features in type 1 diabetes. Overall study findings and caveats: Researchers report that Type 1 diabetes patients had moderately but significantly shorter TCRB CDR3s across all four CD4+ subsets.

These receptors are not linked to any known antigen. cDNA synthesis used the whole RNA isolate, giving expressed TCRB sequences. Method: immunoSEQ multiplex PCR; TCRdb's copy keeps in-frame clones and lacks some. This sample has just under 150,000 clones, with around 13% found just once. What was sequenced was central memory CD4+ T cells from blood. The receptors stem from a man aged 18-30 years with type 1 diabetes.

This clone was seen more than once but under ten times. CDR3 region: CASSRNPTGTGGNEQYF. The DNA of the CDR3 is TGTGCCAGCTCACGAAACCCCACCGGGACAGGGGGCAACGAGCAGTACTTC. This rearrangement joins TRBV18 to TRBJ2-7; 12 bases align to TRBD1. The J segment lost 5 bases and the V segment lost 4 bases, leaving 12 bases of the junction unmatched. Germline V gene lookup returns CDR1 KGHSH and CDR2 LQKENI. The CDR3 contains 17 residues.

For the CDR3, the DNA is TGTGCCAGCTCACCACTAGGGGAAGAGCAGTACTTC. The encoded protein is CASSPLGEEQYF. This chain uses TRBV18 with TRBJ2-7, with D possibly being TRBD1 (5 bases). The CDR3 is 12 amino acids. Germline values: CDR1 KGHSH, CDR2 LQKENI. Between the trimmed V and J ends, which lost 1 base and 7 bases, there was a span of 8 bases.

This clone has a handful of counts. The chain uses TRBV9 and TRBJ1-1, with D possibly TRBD1 on 6 matching bases. The ends were cut back, 4 bases at V and 0 bases at J, with 10 bases in the middle. The CDR3 loop spans 14 amino acids. Germline lookup yields CDR1 SGDLS and CDR2 YYNGEE. The chain's CDR3 is CASSLGGLNTEAFF. CDR3 sequence (DNA): TGTGCCAGCAGCCTAGGGGGATTGAACACTGAAGCTTTCTTT. Full variable domain (outside the CDR3, taken from reference TRBV9 and TRBJ1-1): DSGVTQTPKHLITATGQRVTLRCSPRSGDLSVYWYQQSLDQGLQFLIQYYNGEERAKGNILERFSAQQFPDLHSELNLSSLELGDSALYFCASSLGGLNTEAFFGQGTRLTVV.

This chain connects TRBV30 to TRBJ2-3, with D unresolved. The V gene lost 0 bases and the J gene lost 0 bases, with 4 bases spanning the gap. There are 13 residues in the CDR3. Germline V CDR1 and CDR2: GTSNPN, SVGIG (reference sequence). CDR3 amino acids: CAWSVSSTDTQYF. Here the CDR3 DNA reads TGTGCCTGGAGTGTTTCAAGCACAGATACGCAGTATTTT.

A few counts support this clone. The rearrangement uses TRBV29-1 and TRBJ2-5; 8 nucleotides line up with TRBD2. Germline CDR1 and CDR2: SQVTM and ANQGSEA. This CDR3 is built from 15 residues. After removal of 8 bases from V and 4 bases from J, the junction contained 15 bases not matched to a gene. The CDR3 is CSYGVAGGRGETQYF. CDR3 coding DNA: TGCAGCTACGGAGTGGCGGGGGGCCGAGGAGAGACCCAGTACTTC.

This clone was seen only a few times. V is TRBV15 and J is TRBJ2-4; D is uncertain. With 0 bases removed from V and 6 bases from J, the gap between germline ends came to 12 bases. The CDR3 consists of 15 residues. The germline V gene encodes CDR1 LNHNV and CDR2 YYDKDF (reference sequence). The CDR3 loop is CATSRDTGTGNIQYF. CDR3 nucleotide sequence: TGTGCCACCAGCAGAGATACCGGTACGGGAAACATTCAGTACTTC.

There are a few counts of this clone. The chain couples TRBV30 to TRBJ1-2; no reliable D call. Germline values: CDR1 GTSNPN, CDR2 SVGIG (reference sequence). V gave up 0 bases and J gave up 8 bases, with 7 bases separating them. CDR3 length: 11 amino acids. The CDR3 sequence: CAWSVQKGYTF. In nucleotides, the CDR3 is TGTGCCTGGAGTGTACAAAAGGGCTACACCTTC.

This clone was detected a few times. The chain carries TRBV7-8 and TRBJ2-1; D possibly corresponds to TRBD1 (5 bases). This CDR3 comprises 15 residues. The V gene's germline CDR1 is SGHVS and CDR2 FQNEAQ. The V gene lost 6 bases and the J gene lost 6 bases, with 18 bases spanning the gap. CDR3 residues: CASRRTWGQTNEQFF. The CDR3 nucleotides read TGTGCCAGCAGGCGGACGTGGGGCCAAACCAATGAGCAGTTCTTC. Full variable domain (missing parts from reference TRBV7-8 and TRBJ2-1): GAGVSQSPRYKVAKRGQDVALRCDPISGHVSLFWYQQALGQGPEFLTYFQNEAQLDKSGLPSDRFFAERPEGSVSTLKIQRTQQEDSAVYLCASRRTWGQTNEQFFGPGTRLTVL.

This chain links TRBV18 with TRBJ2-7; D gene uncertain. This CDR3 is 12 amino acids long. Germline V gives CDR1 KGHSH, CDR2 LQKENI. The V gene lost 5 bases and the J gene lost 0 bases, with 5 bases spanning the gap. The chain's CDR3 is CASSTVSYEQYF. CDR3 sequence (DNA): TGTGCCAGCTCAACAGTCTCCTACGAGCAGTACTTC.

The chain has TRBV5-1 and TRBJ2-6; D might be TRBD1 (6 bases). The V end was cut by 1 base, the J end by 0 bases, with 8 bases between. This CDR3 spans 16 amino acids. CDR1 is SGHRS, CDR2 YFSETQ, per germline. The CDR3 sequence is CASSLSDSSGANVLTF. The CDR3 region has the DNA TGCGCCAGCAGCTTGTCGGACAGCTCTGGGGCCAACGTCCTGACTTTC.

The DNA of the CDR3 is TGCAGTGCTCGTTCCGGTACTGAAGCTTTCTTT. Its translation: CSARSGTEAFF. The chain joins TRBV20-1 to TRBJ1-1; no definite D call. This CDR3 has 11 residues. CDR1 and CDR2 from the germline V gene are DFQATT and SNEGSKA (reference sequence). V was cut by 5 bases and J by 5 bases, with 9 bases left in between.

For the CDR3, the DNA is TGTGCCTGGAGTGTACTCTCGCCCAATGAGCAGTTCTTC. It translates to CAWSVLSPNEQFF. The rearrangement joins TRBV30 to TRBJ2-1; unclear D gene. CDR3 length: 13 residues. CDR1 is GTSNPN, CDR2 SVGIG, per germline (reference sequence). Between the trimmed V and J ends, which lost 0 bases and 6 bases, there was a span of 9 bases.

This clone was counted a few times. This chain links TRBV5-4 with TRBJ2-1; D might be TRBD1 (6 bases). The CDR3 has 14 residues. Germline V gene sequence: CDR1 SGHNT, CDR2 YYREEE (reference sequence). The ends were cut back, 7 bases at V and 7 bases at J, with 18 bases in the middle. The CDR3 sequence: CASVQQGLQNEQFF. CDR3 in DNA: TGTGCCAGCGTACAACAGGGCCTACAGAATGAGCAGTTCTTC.

The V and J genes are TRBV29-1 and TRBJ2-5; D is possibly TRBD1 (6 bases). The J call may be faulty, since TRBJ2-7 better matches the DNA end. The germline gives CDR1 SQVTM, CDR2 ANQGSEA. The CDR3 spans 15 residues. The CDR3 loop is CSVGQGAQGGNEQYF. The CDR3 region has the DNA TGCAGCGTTGGGCAGGGAGCCCAAGGGGGAAACGAGCAGTACTTC.

This clone turned up a few times. The same CDR3 arises from other DNA sequences in this sample as well. The chain combines TRBV30 with TRBJ2-5, with TRBD2 as a possible D gene (6 bases). Trimming took 8 bases from V and 5 from J, leaving 21 bases between them. CDR3 length: 14 residues. Germline loops: CDR1 GTSNPN, CDR2 SVGIG (reference sequence). This CDR3 is CALSVGGGGETQYF. The CDR3 DNA reads as TGTGCCCTGTCCGTGGGCGGTGGGGGGGAGACCCAGTACTTC. Based on the CDR3 plus reference TRBV30 and TRBJ2-5, the full variable domain is SQTIHQWPATLVQPVGSPLSLECTVEGTSNPNLYWYRQAAGRGLQLLFYSVGIGQISSEVPQNLSASRPQDRQFILSSKKLLLSDSGFYLCALSVGGGGETQYFGPGTRLLVL.

This clone turned up a few times. The rearrangement links TRBV18 to TRBJ1-1; 10 nucleotides match TRBD1. The CDR3 loop spans 15 amino acids. Germline values: CDR1 KGHSH, CDR2 LQKENI. V lost 3 bases to trimming and J lost 4 bases; unmatched junction nucleotides: 5. CDR3 sequence (DNA): TGTGCCAGCTCACCTAGTGGACAGGGGGGCACTGAAGCTTTCTTT. Protein product: CASSPSGQGGTEAFF.

V is TRBV30 and J is TRBJ2-5; TRBD2 matches 8 bases. The germline V gene has CDR1 GTSNPN and CDR2 SVGIG (reference sequence). V shed 1 base and J 5 bases; nucleotides not matched to a gene: 3. The CDR3 spans 13 residues. The CDR3 reads CAWSGASGETQYF. For the CDR3, the DNA is TGTGCCTGGAGTGGGGCTAGCGGGGAGACCCAGTACTTC.

The chain has TRBV30 and TRBJ2-5; TRBD1 agrees at 11 bases. The V gene end was trimmed by 6 bases and the J gene end by 3 bases; junction bases not matched to a gene: 9. Per the germline V gene, CDR1 is GTSNPN and CDR2 is SVGIG (reference sequence). The CDR3 is made up of 15 amino acids. The CDR3, as DNA: TGTGCCTGCCCCAGTTTGGGACAGGGGGAAGAGACCCAGTACTTC. Translation: CACPSLGQGEETQYF.

This clone has a handful of counts. The chain is built from TRBV6-5 and TRBJ2-5, with a possible D match to TRBD2 (6 bases). V dropped 6 bases and J dropped 1 base, with 15 bases sitting between them. Germline CDR1 is MNHEY and CDR2 is SVGAGI. There are 15 residues in the CDR3. CDR3 nucleotide sequence: TGTGCCAGCAGGTCCGCGGGACGTAGCCAAGAGACCCAGTACTTC. This sequence encodes CASRSAGRSQETQYF.

Only a few counts were recorded for this clone. The junction departs from the called germline gene at one end, perhaps through a read error. The V and J genes are TRBV29-1 and TRBJ1-1; D is undetermined. Germline V gene data show CDR1 as SQVTM and CDR2 as ANQGSEA. This CDR3 spans 11 amino acids. CDR3 sequence: CSGIENAEAFF. As DNA, the CDR3 is TGCAGCGGGATCGAGAACGCTGAAGCTTTCTTT.

This sequence joins TRBV18 and TRBJ1-6; 7 bases align to TRBD1. The CDR3 spans 15 residues. V was clipped by 2 bases and J by 8 bases; unmatched bases: 6. Germline CDR1 KGHSH, CDR2 LQKENI. The CDR3 DNA is TGTGCCAGCTCACCATGGACAGGCAAAGATTCACCCCTCCACTTT. Amino acid sequence: CASSPWTGKDSPLHF.

This chain joins TRBV6-5 and TRBJ2-7; the D gene is possibly TRBD2 (6 bases). Germline V gene lookup returns CDR1 MNHEY and CDR2 SVGAGI. There are 15 residues in the CDR3. Trimming pared 2 bases from V and 0 bases from J, leaving 11 bases between. The CDR3 loop reads CASSYGGTHSYEQYF. The CDR3 region has the DNA TGTGCCAGCAGTTACGGGGGGACCCACTCCTACGAGCAGTACTTC.

This chain links TRBV5-1 with TRBJ1-6, with 8 bases identical to TRBD1. CDR1 and CDR2 from the germline V gene are SGHRS and YFSETQ. There are 15 residues in the CDR3. Unmatched junction bases numbered 7, after V lost 3 bases and J lost 8 bases. DNA of the CDR3: TGCGCCAGCAGCTCAACAGGGGGTGAGGATTCACCCCTCCACTTT. It translates to CASSSTGGEDSPLHF.

The chain uses TRBV2 and TRBJ1-1; TRBD1 matches 10 bases. Germline lookup yields CDR1 SNHLY and CDR2 FYNNEI. CDR3 length: 15 residues. With V trimmed by 6 bases and J by 1 base, 5 bases remained unmatched. This CDR3 is CASSDDRGPNTEAFF. The CDR3 bases are TGTGCCAGCAGCGACGACAGGGGGCCGAACACTGAAGCTTTCTTT.

This chain uses TRBV30 with TRBJ2-5; TRBD1 is a possible D gene (5 bases). The J call may be faulty, since TRBJ2-7 better matches the DNA end. Germline assignment: CDR1 GTSNPN and CDR2 SVGIG (reference sequence). The CDR3 sequence is 11 residues long. The CDR3 coding sequence is TGTGCCTGGAAAGGGGCGTACGAGCAGTACTTC. Its translation is CAWKGAYEQYF.

CDR3 region: CASSSQGATKNIQYF. CDR3 DNA sequence: TGTGCCAGCAGTTCCCAAGGCGCGACCAAAAACATTCAGTACTTC. The rearrangement links TRBV6-5 to TRBJ2-4; no firm D call. The V gene lost 4 bases and the J gene lost 2 bases, with 12 bases spanning the gap. This CDR3 has 15 residues. Germline V lookup: CDR1 MNHEY, CDR2 SVGAGI.

In its sample, this clone was seen once. The junction departs from the called germline gene at one end, perhaps through a read error. Other DNA sequences from this sample encode an identical CDR3 as well. The V and J genes are TRBV29-1 and TRBJ2-1; D gene unclear. This CDR3 spans 12 amino acids. In germline, CDR1 is SQVTM, CDR2 ANQGSEA. The CDR3 loop reads CSGREGLDEQFF. The CDR3 region has the DNA TGCAGCGGAAGGGAAGGCTTGGATGAGCAATTCTTC.

The rearrangement links TRBV20-1 to TRBJ1-4; D not resolved. Germline V gives CDR1 DFQATT, CDR2 SNEGSKA (reference sequence). Trimming stripped 6 bases from V and 8 bases from J, with 7 bases between. This CDR3 contains 10 residues. The CDR3 sequence: CSASLEKLFF. As DNA, the CDR3 is TGCAGTGCGTCTTTGGAAAAACTGTTTTTT.

This clone showed up just a few times. The chain links TRBV15 to TRBJ2-1; 9 bases line up with TRBD1. The CDR3 is made up of 19 amino acids. V lost 1 base, J lost 0 bases, and 10 bases stayed unmatched. The germline gives CDR1 LNHNV, CDR2 YYDKDF (reference sequence). The CDR3 sequence: CATSRADRGVGSSYNEQFF. The CDR3 DNA reads TGTGCCACCAGCAGAGCGGACAGGGGAGTAGGGAGCTCCTACAATGAGCAGTTCTTC. The full variable domain, its missing parts supplied by reference TRBV15 and TRBJ2-1, is DAMVIQNPRYQVTQFGKPVTLSCSQTLNHNVMYWYQQKSSQAPKLLFHYYDKDFNNEADTPDNFQSRRPNTSFCFLDIRSPGLGDTAMYLCATSRADRGVGSSYNEQFFGPGTRLTVL.